This TCR beta chain was recovered during a study of blood T cell repertoires in COVID-19. Generated by immunoSEQ multiplex PCR, the TCRdb table keeps only in-frame clones and is missing some. The sample lists some 100,000 clones; 84% were seen once. V was trimmed by 0 bases and J by 2 bases, leaving 8 bases between them. CDR1 and CDR2 from the germline V gene are SGDLS and YYNGEE. CDR3 length equals 15 residues. This rearrangement joins TRBV9 to TRBJ1-4; possibly TRBD1 for D (5 bases). The specimen was peripheral blood. The receptor's source is a woman between 45 and 60 years old with acute or convalescent COVID-19. CDR3 coding DNA: TGTGCCAGCAGCGTAGAGGGGAGGACTAATGAAAAACTGTTTTTT. Amino acids: CASSVEGRTNEKLFF.